One and the same sample provided the 9 T cell receptor beta chains below, sequenced in a study of blood T cell repertoires in COVID-19. Only in-frame clones appear in the TCRdb table, and some are missing; sequencing was by immunoSEQ multiplex PCR. The sample records roughly 200,000 clones, about 80% being singletons. The sample was peripheral blood. The source is a woman between 50 and 59 years old with active or convalescent COVID-19.

The chain recombines TRBV7-8 with TRBJ1-2, with TRBD1 identical over 10 bases. Unmatched junction bases numbered 10, after V lost 5 bases and J lost 4 bases. The CDR3 sequence is 16 residues long. Per the germline V gene, CDR1 is SGHVS and CDR2 is FQNEAQ. The CDR3 sequence is CASSARDRGLGYGYTF. CDR3 coding DNA: TGTGCCAGCAGCGCTAGGGACAGGGGACTGGGCTATGGCTACACCTTC.

This sequence joins TRBV2 and TRBJ2-5; 8 bases match TRBD2. This CDR3 is built from 13 residues. CDR1 is SNHLY, CDR2 FYNNEI, per germline. The junction had 5 bases not matched to a gene; V was cut back by 6 bases and J by 5 bases. The CDR3 bases are TGTGCCAGCAGCAAGAGACTAGCGGAGACCCAGTACTTC. It encodes CASSKRLAETQYF.

This clone was observed a handful of times. The chain links TRBV7-2 to TRBJ2-7; D possibly corresponds to TRBD2 (6 bases). The CDR3 is 17 amino acids. V dropped 1 base and J dropped 6 bases, with 22 bases sitting between them. From germline, CDR1 is SGHTA and CDR2 FQGNSA. CDR3 bases: TGTGCCAGCAGCTTAGGAATAGGGGTAGGGGAGGACGGCGAGCAGTACTTC. Protein sequence: CASSLGIGVGEDGEQYF.

This clone came up a few times. The CDR3, as DNA: TGTGCCAGCATTAGCTCTGGAAACACCATATATTTT. It codes for CASISSGNTIYF. The chain combines TRBV6-5 with TRBJ1-3; no definite D call. Trimming took off 7 bases at V and 0 bases at J, with 4 bases between the two ends. The CDR3 has 12 amino acids. Germline CDR1 and CDR2: MNHEY and SVGAGI.

The V call is TRBV6-5, the J call TRBJ1-6; D gene unclear. The V end was cut by 10 bases, the J end by 1 base, with 11 bases between. Germline V gene sequence: CDR1 MNHEY, CDR2 SVGAGI. CDR3 length: 14 residues. Here the CDR3 reads CATNSRSYNSPLHF. The CDR3 DNA follows: TGTGCCACTAACTCGAGGTCCTATAATTCACCCCTCCACTTT.

The V and J genes are TRBV5-4 and TRBJ2-3; tentatively, D is TRBD1 (6 bases). The CDR3 consists of 13 residues. Germline V lookup: CDR1 SGHNT, CDR2 YYREEE (reference sequence). V lost 4 bases, J lost 3 bases, and 9 bases lay in between. The CDR3 DNA follows: TGTGCCAGCAGCCTGGACAGAACAGATACGCAGTATTTT. This encodes CASSLDRTDTQYF.

The chain links TRBV19 to TRBJ2-2; 13 nucleotides agree with TRBD2. The trim removed 5 bases at V and 9 bases at J, leaving 6 bases unmatched. In germline, CDR1 is LNHDA, CDR2 SQIVND (reference sequence). The CDR3 is 15 residues long. The CDR3 coding sequence is TGTGCCAGTAGTTCACTAGCGGGAGGGCCTAGGGAGCTGTTTTTT. Residues: CASSSLAGGPRELFF.

The chain uses TRBV25-1 and TRBJ1-4; D might be TRBD1 (5 bases). Germline V lookup: CDR1 MGHDK, CDR2 SYGVNS. CDR3 length: 14 amino acids. V was clipped by 4 bases and J by 8 bases, with 14 bases between them. The CDR3, as DNA: TGTGCCAGCAGTGCGCGGGACCGTCGAGAAAAACTGTTTTTT. Translating it yields CASSARDRREKLFF.

The table lists this clone with a few counts. The rearrangement joins TRBV19 to TRBJ2-5; TRBD2 matches 13 bases. Trimming removed 4 bases from V and 2 bases from J; junction bases left unmatched: 4. This CDR3 spans 16 amino acids. Germline-derived CDR1 and CDR2 are LNHDA and SQIVND (reference sequence). The CDR3 sequence is CASSRTSGGRQETQYF. The CDR3 region has the DNA TGTGCCAGTAGTAGGACTAGCGGGGGCCGGCAAGAGACCCAGTACTTC.